The present T cell receptor (beta chain) was sequenced within a study of CD8 T cells in Susac syndrome (dated by TCRdb to between 2017 and 2020). About the study as a whole: Of the Susac syndrome patients who were sequenced, five or six had clinically active disease and roughly eight were in clinical remission. At the time of blood withdrawal, Susac syndrome patients were either therapy-naive, taking corticosteroids (with some also receiving IVIg), or on IVIg alone. The study used repertoire sequencing to test whether antigen drove CD8+ T cell activation and differentiation in Susac syndrome. The clonality of the CD8+ T cell repertoire was compared across 12 healthy donors, some 14 Susac syndrome patients and roughly 16 multiple sclerosis patients.

Notes on this clonotype: Its antigen remains undetermined. Per-base qualities were not stored, and no clone one base away is much larger.

RNA was extracted using the RNeasy kit, and about 0.5 to 1 microgram was reverse transcribed with random hexamers. The immunoSEQ multiplex PCR assay, covering 54 Vbeta and 13 Jbeta segments, was used to amplify TCR beta CDR3 regions. To correct PCR amplification bias, a synthetic template baseline was used for both primer optimization and computational correction. As for the original processing: Reads were assigned to V, D and J genes according to IMGT and analyzed in immunoSEQ Analyzer, with only productive sequences retained. To calculate clonality, Shannon entropy was normalized by log2 of the number of productive unique sequences and then subtracted from one. For each patient and control, public and private clones were evaluated among the 100 most prevalent clones. Clones were defined as Susac-specific when absent from the healthy and MS cohorts, from roughly 1,000 published viral clones and from other ImmuneACCESS disease sequences. The public reads were reprocessed in TCRdb via fastp at Q25 and MiXCR, keeping in-frame beta chains. Under each unique CDR3 protein, matching rows form one entry showing the most common genes and DNA. In this record, the V and J calls reflect TCRdb's handling and not the investigators' own analysis. The sample table records some 96,000 distinct CDR3 sequences; around 95% of these occur just once. Roughly 0.29% of the sample is held by the ten biggest clonotypes.

Compared with germline, V lacks 3 bases and J lacks 11 bases; bases without a gene match: 5. The CDR3 holds 13 amino acids from the cysteine to the phenylalanine. The DNA shown is the 39-base CDR3, in frame from base 1. From the germline V gene (reference sequence), CDR1 is LGHDT and CDR2 is YNNKEL. Here is what the overall study found, with its caveats: The number of individuals in the TCR sequencing and HLA analysis was acknowledged as relatively small. Over 15 and five Susac-specific public clones were found in the total CD8+ and CD8+ TEMRA repertoires, respectively. Susac syndrome CD8+ repertoires showed clonal expansion, highest in CD8+ TEMRA cells and greater in clinically active than remitting patients.

Peripheral blood CD8+ and CD4+ T cells from healthy donors, Susac syndrome patients and multiple sclerosis patients were profiled using high-throughput TCR beta sequencing. Susac syndrome patients met recently defined diagnostic criteria for definite or probable disease. Bulk CD8+ and CD4+ T cells were purified by magnetic negative isolation, whereas CD8+ TEMRA cells were enriched by FACS. Blood was drawn into EDTA tubes, processed within 24 hours, and PBMCs were isolated by density gradient centrifugation. PBMCs destined for TCR sequencing were cryopreserved in liquid nitrogen and later thawed in a 37 °C water bath. The sorted or isolated CD4+, CD8+ and CD8+ TEMRA cells had a purity of 90% or higher.

The sample taken for sequencing was CD8+ T cells from PBMCs. The clonotype was recovered from a human donor with Susac syndrome. This chain is built from TRBV3-1 and TRBJ2-1, and TRBD2 matches 9 of the central bases. The sequenced DNA: TGTGCCAGCAGCCACATAACTAGCGGGCAGCAGTTCTTC. This sequence encodes CASSHITSGQQFF.